This T cell receptor beta chain is drawn from a study of regulatory T cells in long-lasting Graves disease. Study-level findings and limits: The study found persistent patients shared more public clonotypes (2,741) than new patients (about 880).

This clonotype was recorded many times. Its antigen is not known. Time point meaning: persistent/refractory GD, antithyroid drugs over 5 years with positive TRAb. PBMCs provided the RNA from which the TCR library was made. V shed 4 bases and J shed 6 bases, with 10 bases lying between them. The CDR3 contains 12 residues. In building TCR beta libraries, iRepertoire HTBI primers were used together with Arm-PCR of CDR3 regions. Source study methods: In the combined samples, approximately 62 TRBV and some 14 TRBJ segments were identified. TCRdb itself ran the multiplex PCR reads through MiXCR, one entry per CDR3 protein. Here the V and J calls rest on TCRdb's processing, not on the authors' analysis. The table lists roughly 400,000 distinct CDR3 sequences, approximately 22% of them singletons.

The J gene is TRBJ2-7, the V gene TRBV12-3 or TRBV12-4; TRBD2 is a possible D gene (5 bases). This clonotype was obtained from a female donor with Graves disease. This specimen consisted of peripheral blood mononuclear cells (PBMCs), obtained when the disease was refractory, from a patient treated with antithyroid drugs. Here the CDR3 reads CASSYLGAEQYF. CDR3 DNA: TGTGCCAGCAGTTATTTGGGAGCCGAGCAGTACTTC.